This TCR beta chain comes out of a study of blood T cell repertoires in COVID-19 (dated by TCRdb to 2019 to 2021). For the wider study: Samples covering the acute and convalescent phases of COVID-19 were provided by collaborators in the United States, Italy and Spain. The dataset comprised deeply sampled blood TCRbeta repertoires from subjects exposed to, actively infected with, or recovered from COVID-19. The prospective study material was composed of cDNA or gDNA derived from T cells, B-cell-depleted T cells, or PBMCs. The samples were drawn from the first 160 participants of the ongoing ImmuneRACE study and from 1,254 subjects provided by 6 global collaborators. Where available, HLA class I and class II types were obtained from metadata supplied by the sample provider rather than from assay-based typing. A freely available public database, intended as a resource for researchers studying the immune response to SARS-CoV-2, is where the repertoires were released. Nearly every sample came with metadata listing a de-identified subject ID, COVID-19 status, age in years and sex. General study outcomes and caveats: The quantity of clinical and demographic metadata differed by source and by participant and was supplied without curation.

CDR1 SGHAT and CDR2 FQNNGV are derived from the germline V gene. A distance of 22 bases separates the germline ends of V and J, which lose 5 bases and 6 bases respectively. The CDR3, from cysteine to phenylalanine, totals 17 residues. Just the 51-base CDR3 DNA is kept, in frame starting at base 1. The immunoSEQ Assay, a bias-controlled multiplex PCR, was used to amplify TCRbeta CDR3 regions from genomic DNA. The original pipeline was this. The number of nucleated cells in each sample was estimated from the amplification of reference gene primers within the assay. Sequence reads were collapsed and filtered to measure the absolute abundance of every unique TCRbeta CDR3 rearrangement. For each sample, productive Simpson clonality was calculated by taking the square root of Simpson's diversity index across productive rearrangements. TCRdb stores this immuneACCESS table with in-frame sequences only. Part of the clones is absent; in the studies checked, under half of the shortfall reflects unresolved V genes, and no reason is known for the rest. V and J calls and clone size are as listed in that table; D and trimming were resolved from the DNA. Here the sample has approximately 70,000 clones; 87% occur a single time. The ten biggest clones cover more than 3% of the sample.

One collaborating source in Seattle enrolled patients during active infection and followed them longitudinally through the course of disease. Collaborating institutions collected whole blood in K2EDTA tubes following their own protocols. Collaborator samples were shipped for TCRbeta analysis as frozen whole blood, isolated PBMCs, or DNA extracted from either sample type. Remarks on this clone: Which antigen it targets is not known. No base-level quality is on record; no much larger clone is a single base apart.

Sample: peripheral blood. The source is a woman aged 50 to 60 with COVID-19, enrolled during active disease. The chain uses TRBV11-2 and TRBJ2-2; the D gene assignment is ambiguous. The DNA sequence reads TGTGCCAGCAGCCACCGAACCCTCTCAACGAGGCCCGGGGAGCTGTTTTTT. It translates to CASSHRTLSTRPGELFF.